The present entry profiles one TCR beta chain with its context. Original processing notes: Using reference gene primer amplification, nucleated cell counts were estimated. Assay used: immunoSEQ multiplex PCR; TCRdb lists only in-frame clones, some missing. The DNA was the basis for D and trimming; V, J and clone size are from that table. Here the sample spans over 150,000 clones, 65% to 80% being singletons. The sample comes from a study of blood T cell repertoires in COVID-19. Study-level background: Italy, Spain and the United States were the sources of the convalescent and acute COVID-19 samples. The cDNA or gDNA used as material had been derived from T cells, B-cell-depleted T cells, or PBMCs.

The sequence was collected from a man aged 55-75 years with acute or convalescent COVID-19. The sequenced sample consisted of peripheral blood.

CDR3 in DNA: TGTGCCAGCAGTCCACTGCGGACAGGGGAGGATGAAAAACTGTTTTTT. It yields the protein CASSPLRTGEDEKLFF. V usage is TRBV6-6 and J usage is TRBJ1-4, with 9 bases matching TRBD1. After removal of 5 bases from V and 6 bases from J, the junction contained 10 bases not matched to a gene. The length of the CDR3 is 16 residues. Germline V gene sequence: CDR1 MNHNY, CDR2 SVGAGI (reference sequence).